Included here is one TCR beta chain sequence, with context. Its antigen is undetermined. The data derive from a study of OX40 agonist ivuxolimab in advanced cancers. Autoimmune disease history or systemic immunosuppression excluded patients. Trimming shortened V by 6 bases and J by 1 base, and 13 bases separated the two germline ends. CDR1 and CDR2 from the germline V gene are SGHNT and YENEEA. This CDR3 has 14 amino acids. The table came from immunoSEQ multiplex PCR; TCRdb's copy has only in-frame clones and leaves some out. The table has approximately 59,000 clones, about 85% seen once. General study results and limits: Clonal expansion was seen in CD4+ and CD8+ blood T cells by week 6 at 0.1 to 3.0 mg/kg. More expanded clones were seen, on average, in CD8+ T cells than in CD4+.

The chain combines TRBV11-3 with TRBJ2-7; maybe TRBD1 (6 bases). Here the sequenced sample was CD4+ or CD8+ T cells sorted from blood, taken in a trial of the OX40 agonist ivuxolimab. This sequence was found in an adult with an advanced solid tumor such as melanoma, head and neck, liver or kidney cancer. In DNA form, the CDR3 reads TGTGCCAGCAGTCCGGACAGTGCTTCCTACGAGCAGTACTTC. It specifies CASSPDSASYEQYF.